This TCR beta chain was profiled in a study of blood T cell repertoires in COVID-19. Study as a whole: Samples representing acute and convalescent COVID-19 were sourced from the United States, Italy and Spain. T cells, B-cell-depleted T cells, or PBMCs supplied cDNA or gDNA.

In the original workflow: Quantification of nucleated cells was approximated via reference gene primer amplification. Assay: immunoSEQ multiplex PCR; the TCRdb copy retains only in-frame clones and omits some. For V, J and clone size, that table is used; D and trimming come from the DNA. The sample yields 150,000 to 200,000 clones, 83% seen once. After removal of 0 bases from V and 6 bases from J, the junction contained 7 bases not matched to a gene. This CDR3 has 17 residues. The germline V gene has CDR1 LGHNA and CDR2 YSLEER. The sequenced sample was peripheral blood. The receptor's source is a woman in her 70s who had recovered from COVID-19. This sequence joins TRBV4-3 and TRBJ2-3; 12 nucleotides match TRBD2. CDR3 sequence reads: CASSQDSSGRAGDTQYF. As DNA, the CDR3 is TGCGCCAGCAGCCAAGACTCTAGCGGGAGGGCCGGCGATACGCAGTATTTT.